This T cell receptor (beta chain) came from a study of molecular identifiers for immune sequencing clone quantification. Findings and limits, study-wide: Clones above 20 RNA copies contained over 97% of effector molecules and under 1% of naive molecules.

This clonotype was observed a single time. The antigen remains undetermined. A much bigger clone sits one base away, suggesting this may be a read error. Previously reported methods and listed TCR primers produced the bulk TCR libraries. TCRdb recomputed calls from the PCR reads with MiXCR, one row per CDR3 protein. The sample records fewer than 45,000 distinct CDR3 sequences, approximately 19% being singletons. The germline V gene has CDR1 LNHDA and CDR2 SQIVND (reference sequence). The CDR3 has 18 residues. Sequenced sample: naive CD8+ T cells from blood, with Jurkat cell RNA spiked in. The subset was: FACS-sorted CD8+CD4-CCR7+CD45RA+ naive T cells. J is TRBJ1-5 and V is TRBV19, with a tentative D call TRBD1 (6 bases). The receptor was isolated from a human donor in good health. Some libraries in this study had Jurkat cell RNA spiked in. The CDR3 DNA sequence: TGTGCCAGTAGTATCGGCACACCGAGGGGGTATAGCAATCGGCCCCAGCATTTT. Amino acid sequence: CASSIGTPRGYSNRPQHF.